This TCR beta chain was captured in a study of Tregs in tolerant kidney transplant recipients. Notes on the study in general: Antigen-driven expansion was suggested because donor-specific Tregs expanded more than all Tregs in tolerant patients. Expanding Tregs on activated donor B cells appeared to best identify donor-specific TCRbeta clones. Changing PCR primers prevented nucleotide comparison between some patients' samples.

As to this clone: Its antigen is as yet unknown. The read halts 3 residues ahead of the CDR3 end, with the missing end drawn from the germline J gene.

Germline V gene lookup returns CDR1 SEHNR and CDR2 FQNEAQ (reference sequence). The V and J ends lost 8 bases and 7 bases respectively, with 14 bases between them. This CDR3 region has 12 residues. Thawed PBMCs were FACS-sorted into unstimulated CD4+CD25+CD127- regulatory T cells, CD4+CD25- non-regulatory cells, CD4 and CD8 cells. Repertoires were generated with immunoSEQ multiplex PCR, while TCRdb's copy carries only in-frame clones and drops some. The sample shows roughly 32,000 clones, and about 7.6% sits with its ten largest clones. The chain employs TRBV7-9 and TRBJ1-1; D perhaps matches TRBD1 (6 bases). This clonotype was sampled from a human donor who received a combined kidney and bone marrow transplant. The sample consisted of CD8+ T cells from blood, taken before the transplant. The CDR3 region is CASFDRLLEAFF. Partial CDR3 DNA: TGTGCCAGCTTCGACAGGCTACTTGAA.